Below, 4 T cell receptor beta chains from the same sample are listed, as sequenced in a study of primary melanoma T cells and metastatic recurrence. TCRdb's table, derived via immunoSEQ multiplex PCR, lists solely in-frame clones and lacks some. The sample table includes several clones. Sequenced: melanoma tumor tissue. Every receptor here comes from a human donor with melanoma.

The chain has TRBV6-8 and TRBJ2-2; perhaps TRBD2 as D (5 bases). This CDR3 contains 16 residues. Between the trimmed V and J ends, which lost 9 bases and 5 bases, there was a span of 22 bases. Germline V gene sequence: CDR1 MNHGY, CDR2 SAAAGT. The CDR3 loop reads CASSQSSRGWTGELFF. As DNA, the CDR3 is TGTGCCAGTAGCCAGTCCAGTCGGGGATGGACCGGGGAGCTGTTTTTT.

This rearrangement joins TRBV28 to TRBJ1-4; no clear D gene. The germline CDR1 and CDR2 sequences are MDHEN and SYDVKM. This CDR3 region has 14 residues. V lost 4 bases and J 0 bases, leaving 6 bases between the germline ends. The CDR3 loop is CASSSSATNEKLFF. The CDR3 DNA reads as TGTGCCAGCAGTTCCTCTGCAACTAATGAAAAACTGTTTTTT.

The J gene is TRBJ2-1, the V gene TRBV15; TRBD1 is a possible D gene (6 bases). This CDR3 is 14 amino acids long. Between the trimmed V and J ends, which lost 2 bases and 9 bases, there was a span of 14 bases. The V gene's germline CDR1 is LNHNV and CDR2 YYDKDF (reference sequence). The CDR3 region is CATSRPAQGTEQFF. Here the CDR3 DNA reads TGTGCCACCAGCAGACCCGCTCAGGGGACTGAGCAGTTCTTC.

The rearrangement joins TRBV15 to TRBJ2-1, with D hard to call. CDR1 and CDR2 from the germline V gene are LNHNV and YYDKDF (reference sequence). V was pared by 3 bases and J by 0 bases, with 15 bases between. The length of the CDR3 is 17 residues. This CDR3 reads CATSSLLGKGSYNEQFF. CDR3 nucleotide sequence: TGTGCCACCAGCAGCCTCTTGGGAAAGGGCTCCTACAATGAGCAGTTCTTC.